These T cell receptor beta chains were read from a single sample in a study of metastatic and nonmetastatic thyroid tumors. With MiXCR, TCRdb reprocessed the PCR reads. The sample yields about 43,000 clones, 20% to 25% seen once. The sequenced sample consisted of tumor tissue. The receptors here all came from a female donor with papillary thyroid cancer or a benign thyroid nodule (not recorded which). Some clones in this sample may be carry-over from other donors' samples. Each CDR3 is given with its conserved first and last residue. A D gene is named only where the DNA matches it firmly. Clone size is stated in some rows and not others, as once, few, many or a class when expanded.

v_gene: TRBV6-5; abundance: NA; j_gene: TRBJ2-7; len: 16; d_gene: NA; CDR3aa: CASSFSQTGVPYEQYF; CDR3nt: TGTGCCAGCAGTTTTTCCCAGACAGGTGTTCCCTACGAGCAGTACTTC
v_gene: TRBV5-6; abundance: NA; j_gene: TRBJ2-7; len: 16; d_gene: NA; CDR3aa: CASSLGRLAGGYEQYF; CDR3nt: TGTGCCAGCAGCTTGGGGAGACTTGCCGGAGGGTACGAGCAGTACTTC
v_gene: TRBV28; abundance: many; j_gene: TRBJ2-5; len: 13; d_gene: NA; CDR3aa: CASSLNPGETQYF; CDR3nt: TGTGCCAGCAGTTTGAATCCCGGGGAGACCCAGTACTTC
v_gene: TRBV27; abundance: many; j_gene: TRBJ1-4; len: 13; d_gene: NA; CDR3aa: CASSSGLGEKLFF; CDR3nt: TGTGCCAGCAGTTCCGGCTTGGGTGAAAAACTGTTTTTT
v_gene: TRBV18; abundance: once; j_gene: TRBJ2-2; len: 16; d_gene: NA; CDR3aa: CASSPRGGRNTGELFF; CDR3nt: TGTGCCAGCTCACCAAGAGGGGGGCGAAACACCGGGGAGCTGTTTTTT
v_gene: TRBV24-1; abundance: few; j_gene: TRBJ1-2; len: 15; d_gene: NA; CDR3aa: CATSYPTGRDYGYTF; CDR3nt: TGTGCCACCAGTTATCCGACAGGTAGGGACTATGGCTACACCTTC
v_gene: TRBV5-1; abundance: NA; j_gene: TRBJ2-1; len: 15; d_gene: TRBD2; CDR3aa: CASSGWGEGYNEQFF; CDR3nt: TGCGCCAGCAGCGGATGGGGGGAGGGTTACAATGAGCAGTTCTTC
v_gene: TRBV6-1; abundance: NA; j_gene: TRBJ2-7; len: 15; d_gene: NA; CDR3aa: CASSDRLCSFWEQYF; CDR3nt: TGTGCCAGCAGTGACCGTCTATGCTCTTTTTGGGAGCAGTACTTC
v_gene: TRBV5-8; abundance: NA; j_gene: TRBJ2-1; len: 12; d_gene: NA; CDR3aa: CASSLIHNEQFF; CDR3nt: TGTGCCAGCAGCTTGATCCACAATGAGCAGTTCTTC
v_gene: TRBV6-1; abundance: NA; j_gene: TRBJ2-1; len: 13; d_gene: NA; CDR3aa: CASIPALGNEQFF; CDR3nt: TGTGCCAGCATTCCCGCCTTGGGGAATGAGCAGTTCTTC
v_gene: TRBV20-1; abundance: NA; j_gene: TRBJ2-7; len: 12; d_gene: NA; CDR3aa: CSANGDSYEQYF; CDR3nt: TGCAGTGCTAATGGCGACTCCTACGAGCAGTACTTC
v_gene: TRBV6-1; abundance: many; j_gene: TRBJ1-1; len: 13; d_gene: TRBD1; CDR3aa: CASGPRGGTEAFF; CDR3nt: TGTGCCAGCGGTCCCAGGGGGGGCACTGAAGCTTTCTTT
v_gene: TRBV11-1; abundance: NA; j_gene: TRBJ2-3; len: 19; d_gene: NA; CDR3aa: CASSLARGLQAVSTDTQYF; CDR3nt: TGTGCCAGCAGCTTAGCGAGGGGCCTCCAGGCTGTGAGCACAGATACGCAGTATTTT
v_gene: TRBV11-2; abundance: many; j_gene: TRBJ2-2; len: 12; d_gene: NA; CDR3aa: CASSFVGGELFF; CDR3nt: TGTGCCAGCAGCTTTGTGGGCGGGGAGCTGTTTTTT
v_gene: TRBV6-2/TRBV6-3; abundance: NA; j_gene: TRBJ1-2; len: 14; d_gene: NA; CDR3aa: CASRDSGHDYGYTF; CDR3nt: TGTGCCAGCAGGGATTCTGGACACGACTATGGCTACACCTTC
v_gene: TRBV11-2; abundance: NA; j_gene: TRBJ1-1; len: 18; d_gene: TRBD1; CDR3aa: CASSLGVGGDRVDTEAFF; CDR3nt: TGTGCCAGCAGCTTAGGAGTAGGAGGGGACAGGGTCGACACTGAAGCTTTCTTT
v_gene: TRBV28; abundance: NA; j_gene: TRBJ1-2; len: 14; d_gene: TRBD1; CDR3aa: CASSLRGPDYGYTF; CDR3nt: TGTGCCAGCAGTCTCAGGGGGCCTGACTATGGCTACACCTTC
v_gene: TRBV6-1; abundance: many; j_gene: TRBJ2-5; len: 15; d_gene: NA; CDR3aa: CASSEVWGEQETQYF; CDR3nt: TGTGCCAGCAGTGAAGTGTGGGGGGAACAAGAGACCCAGTACTTC
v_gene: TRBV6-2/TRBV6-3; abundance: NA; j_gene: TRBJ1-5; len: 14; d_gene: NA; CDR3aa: CASSDGYSNQPQHF; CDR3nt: TGTGCCAGCAGTGACGGGTATAGCAATCAGCCCCAGCATTTT
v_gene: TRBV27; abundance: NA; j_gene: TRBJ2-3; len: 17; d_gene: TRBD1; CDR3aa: CASSFTRTGKFTDTQYF; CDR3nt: TGTGCCAGCAGTTTTACCCGGACAGGGAAATTCACAGATACGCAGTATTTT
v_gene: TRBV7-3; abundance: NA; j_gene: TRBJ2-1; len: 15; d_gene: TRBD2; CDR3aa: CASSVIAGPYNEQFF; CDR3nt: TGTGCCAGCAGCGTTATAGCGGGGCCGTACAATGAGCAGTTCTTC
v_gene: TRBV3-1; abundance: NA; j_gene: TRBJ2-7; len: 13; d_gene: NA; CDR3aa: CASSRGRGYEQYF; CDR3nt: TGTGCCAGCAGCCGGGGTCGGGGATACGAGCAGTACTTC
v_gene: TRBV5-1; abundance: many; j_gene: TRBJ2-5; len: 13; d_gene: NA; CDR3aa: CASSRGTQETQYF; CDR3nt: TGCGCCAGCAGCCGGGGGACACAAGAGACCCAGTACTTC
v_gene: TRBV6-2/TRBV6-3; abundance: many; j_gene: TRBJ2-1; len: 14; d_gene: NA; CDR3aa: CASSRSGTSNEQFF; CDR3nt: TGTGCCAGCAGTAGATCTGGGACATCGAATGAGCAGTTCTTC
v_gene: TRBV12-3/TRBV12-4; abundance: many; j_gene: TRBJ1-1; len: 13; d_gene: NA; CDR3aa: CASSLSGDTEAFF; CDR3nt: TGTGCCAGCAGTTTATCAGGGGACACTGAAGCTTTCTTT
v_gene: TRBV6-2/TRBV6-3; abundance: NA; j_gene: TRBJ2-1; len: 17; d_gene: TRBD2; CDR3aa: CASSYLTSVPPYNEQFF; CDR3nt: TGTGCCAGCAGTTACTTGACTAGCGTACCCCCCTACAATGAGCAGTTCTTC
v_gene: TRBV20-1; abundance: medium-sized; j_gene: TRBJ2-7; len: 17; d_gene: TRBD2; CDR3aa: CSAAGTSGRISSYEQYF; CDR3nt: TGCAGTGCTGCCGGGACTAGCGGGAGGATCAGCTCCTACGAGCAGTACTTC
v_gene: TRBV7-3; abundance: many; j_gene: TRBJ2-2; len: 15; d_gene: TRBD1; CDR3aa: CASSPGTGESGELFF; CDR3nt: TGTGCCAGCAGCCCCGGGACAGGGGAGTCCGGGGAGCTGTTTTTT
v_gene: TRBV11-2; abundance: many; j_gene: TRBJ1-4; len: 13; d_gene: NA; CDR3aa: CASSPSVGEKLFF; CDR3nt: TGTGCCAGCAGCCCCTCGGTCGGGGAAAAACTGTTTTTT
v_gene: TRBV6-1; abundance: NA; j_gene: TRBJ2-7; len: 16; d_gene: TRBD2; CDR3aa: CASRPRASGLVNEQYF; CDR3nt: TGTGCCAGCAGACCCCGGGCTAGCGGCCTAGTGAACGAGCAGTACTTC
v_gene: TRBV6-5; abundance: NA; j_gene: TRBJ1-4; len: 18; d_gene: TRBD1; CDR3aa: CASSYAGTGAYVNEKLFF; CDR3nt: TGTGCCAGCAGTTACGCCGGGACAGGTGCCTATGTAAATGAAAAACTGTTTTTT
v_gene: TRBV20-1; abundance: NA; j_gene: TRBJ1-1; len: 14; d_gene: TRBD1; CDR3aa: CSAALGGMNTEAFF; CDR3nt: TGCAGTGCGGCTTTAGGGGGCATGAACACTGAAGCTTTCTTT
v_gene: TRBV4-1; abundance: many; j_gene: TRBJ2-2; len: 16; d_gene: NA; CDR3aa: CASSQDRGGYTGELFF; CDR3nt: TGCGCCAGCAGCCAAGATCGTGGGGGCTACACCGGGGAGCTGTTTTTT
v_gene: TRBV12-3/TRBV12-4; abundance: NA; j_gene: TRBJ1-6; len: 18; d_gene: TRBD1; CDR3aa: CASRPTAGTGVHNSHLHF; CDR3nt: TGTGCCAGCAGACCTACCGCCGGGACAGGGGTACATAATTCACACCTCCACTTT
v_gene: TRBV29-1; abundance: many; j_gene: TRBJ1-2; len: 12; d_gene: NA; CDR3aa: CSVPEGLRGYTF; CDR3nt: TGCAGCGTCCCAGAGGGCCTGCGGGGCTACACCTTC
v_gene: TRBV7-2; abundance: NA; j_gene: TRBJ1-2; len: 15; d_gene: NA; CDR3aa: CASSSYLVEREGYTF; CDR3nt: TGTGCCAGCAGCTCGTACTTGGTGGAGAGGGAGGGCTACACCTTC
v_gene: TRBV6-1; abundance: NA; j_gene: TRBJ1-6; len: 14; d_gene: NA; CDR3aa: CASSPQGSGSPLHF; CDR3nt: TGTGCCAGCAGTCCTCAAGGAAGCGGCTCACCCCTCCACTTT
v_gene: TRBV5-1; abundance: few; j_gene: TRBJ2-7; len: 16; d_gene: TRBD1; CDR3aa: CASTIIPGQGAREQYF; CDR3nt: TGCGCCAGCACCATTATACCGGGACAGGGGGCAAGGGAGCAGTACTTC
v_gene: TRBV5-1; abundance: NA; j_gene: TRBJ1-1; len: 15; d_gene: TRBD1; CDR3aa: CASSPGQRMNTEAFF; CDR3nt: TGCGCCAGCTCCCCGGGACAGCGTATGAACACTGAAGCTTTCTTT
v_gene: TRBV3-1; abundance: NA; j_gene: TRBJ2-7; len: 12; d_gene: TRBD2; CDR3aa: CASGTSTKEQYF; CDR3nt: TGTGCCAGCGGGACTAGCACTAAAGAGCAGTACTTC
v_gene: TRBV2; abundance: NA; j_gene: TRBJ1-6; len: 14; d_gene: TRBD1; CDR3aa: CASRSGTANSPLHF; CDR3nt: TGTGCCAGCAGGTCCGGGACAGCTAATTCACCCCTCCACTTT
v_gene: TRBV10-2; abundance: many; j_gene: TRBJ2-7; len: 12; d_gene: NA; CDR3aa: CAWPGTSYEQYF; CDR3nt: TGCGCCTGGCCTGGGACTTCCTACGAGCAGTACTTC
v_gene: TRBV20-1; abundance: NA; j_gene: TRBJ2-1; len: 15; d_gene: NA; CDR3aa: CSARDSITSNNEQFF; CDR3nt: TGCAGTGCTAGAGATTCGATAACTAGCAACAATGAGCAGTTCTTC
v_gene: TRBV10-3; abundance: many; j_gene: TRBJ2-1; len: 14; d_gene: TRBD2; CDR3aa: CAISYTSDYNEQFF; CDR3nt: TGTGCCATCAGTTACACTAGCGACTACAATGAGCAGTTCTTC
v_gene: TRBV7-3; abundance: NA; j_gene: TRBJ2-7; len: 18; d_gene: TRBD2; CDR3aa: CASSPAGPPGTSGYEQYF; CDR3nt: TGTGCCAGCAGCCCGGCGGGGCCGCCCGGGACTAGCGGCTACGAGCAGTACTTC